The present entry profiles one T cell receptor (beta chain) with its context. Antigen: not known. Primers for the PCR totalled 60 Vbeta and 13 Jbeta. The method was immunoSEQ multiplex PCR; TCRdb's version includes in-frame clones alone and lacks a portion of them. The sample lists about 94,000 clones, 60% to 80% occurring once. V was clipped by 8 bases and J by 0 bases; unmatched bases: 13. Germline CDR1 is LNHNV and CDR2 is YYDKDF (reference sequence). There are 18 residues in the CDR3. The sample comes from a study of cytomegalovirus exposure and HLA in healthy donors. Study details: There were under 140 million unique TCR beta sequences, drawn from some 180 million T cells, in an earlier analysis. Study-level findings and limits: TRBV6-2, TRBV6-3 and some other V segments were unresolvable in 87-base-pair reads. TCR beta V- and J-gene trimming was later associated with a missense DCLRE1C variant.

The sample consisted of PBMCs. This rearrangement joins TRBV15 to TRBJ2-6, with 7 bases that match TRBD2. This receptor was taken from a woman aged 40 to 50 in good health and CMV-seronegative. CDR3 in amino acids: CATSRGRAGYSGANVLTF. DNA of the CDR3: TGTGCCACCTCTCGAGGGCGAGCGGGGTACTCTGGGGCCAACGTCCTGACTTTC.